This TCR beta chain comes out of a study of cytomegalovirus exposure and HLA in healthy donors. Overall study: Out of 398 genotyped donors, about 80% belonged to the Caucasian-associated ancestry cluster. General study points: TCR beta V segments were, for the most part, productive about 87% or about 30% of the time in an earlier analysis. More clonal expansion characterized HLA-associated TCR beta chains than equally common others in a later analysis. CMV antigen specificity of three CMV-associated chains was confirmed in vitro.

Germline V gene sequence: CDR1 SGHDT, CDR2 YYEEEE. Germline trimming cut 3 bases from V and 4 bases from J; bases unmatched to any gene: 5. The CDR3 has 15 amino acids. As concerns this clone: Its antigen is as yet unknown.

Primers for the PCR totalled 60 Vbeta and 13 Jbeta. Using immunoSEQ multiplex PCR, the repertoire was profiled, and TCRdb retains in-frame clones only, with some absent. The sample carries 150,000 to 200,000 clones, about 80% recorded once. The sequence was obtained from a man in his late teens or twenties in good health and CMV-seropositive. The chain links TRBV5-6 to TRBJ1-1; 11 bases are a match to TRBD1. Sequenced material: PBMCs. The DNA of the CDR3 is TGTGCCAGCAGCTGGAGGACAGGGGGCATCACTGAAGCTTTCTTT. Translated: CASSWRTGGITEAFF.